These 6 T cell receptor beta chains were sequenced from one sample in a study of STAT5B mutations in CD4+ large granular lymphocyte leukemia. Here immunoSEQ multiplex PCR was the method, and the copy in TCRdb shows in-frame clones only, minus some. This table has some 45,000 clones, approximately 86% appearing once. What was sequenced was CD4+ T cells from blood buffy coats. All receptors derive from a human donor in good health.

The chain links TRBV5-1 to TRBJ2-1, with D maybe TRBD2 (5 bases). Germline V gives CDR1 SGHRS, CDR2 YFSETQ. The CDR3 extends over 16 amino acids. Trimming removed 0 bases from V and 4 bases from J, with 14 bases in between. The CDR3 loop reads CASSLGSQAGYNEQFF. The CDR3 nucleotides read TGCGCCAGCAGCTTGGGCTCTCAGGCGGGTTACAATGAGCAGTTCTTC. Full variable domain (missing parts from reference TRBV5-1 and TRBJ2-1): KAGVTQTPRYLIKTRGQQVTLSCSPISGHRSVSWYQQTPGQGLQFLFEYFSETQRNKGNFPGRFSGRQFSNSRSEMNVSTLELGDSALYLCASSLGSQAGYNEQFFGPGTRLTVL.

This clone was detected only a few times. The chain is built from TRBV7-2 and TRBJ2-1, with 7 nucleotides matching TRBD2. CDR1 SGHTA and CDR2 FQGNSA come from the germline V gene. The CDR3 length is 16 residues. Trimming cost V 3 bases and J 10 bases; bases outside gene matches: 15. Here the CDR3 DNA reads TGTGCCAGCAGCTTGACCCCCGGACTAGTAGGAGGCGAGCAGTTCTTC. This sequence encodes CASSLTPGLVGGEQFF.

In the case of this clone: A read error may produce the germline difference seen at one junction end. This sample also contains other DNA sequences that code for the same CDR3. V gene TRBV18 combines with J gene TRBJ1-1; weak D call: TRBD1 (5 bases). The CDR3 consists of 13 residues. Germline V gene sequence: CDR1 KGHSH, CDR2 LQKENI. CDR3 protein: CASSRGVNTEAFF. The CDR3, as DNA: TGTGCCAGCTCACGGGGGGTGAACACTGAAGCCTTCTTT.

This clone was recorded only once. V is TRBV7-6 and J is TRBJ2-5, with 12 bases aligning to TRBD2. Germline loops: CDR1 SGHVS, CDR2 FNYEAQ. J gave up 2 bases and V 1 base, and 8 bases lay outside the gene matches. This CDR3 contains 18 residues. The DNA of the CDR3 is TGTGCCAGCAGCTTAGGGACTAGCGGGACAAAACCTCAAGAGACCCAGTACTTC. Translating it yields CASSLGTSGTKPQETQYF. The whole variable domain, filled in from reference TRBV7-6 and TRBJ2-5, reads GAGVSQSPRYKVTKRGQDVALRCDPISGHVSLYWYRQALGQGPEFLTYFNYEAQQDKSGLPNDRFSAERPEGSISTLTIQRTEQRDSAMYRCASSLGTSGTKPQETQYFGPGTRLLVL.

The gene calls are TRBV6-5 and TRBJ2-3, with D perhaps being TRBD1 or TRBD2 (5 bases each). Germline V gene sequence: CDR1 MNHEY, CDR2 SVGAGI. CDR3 length: 15 amino acids. The V and J ends lost 6 bases and 2 bases respectively, with 15 bases between them. The CDR3 region has the DNA TGTGCCAGCAGCCAAAGGGGAGCTCCCACAGATACGCAGTATTTT. Its translation is CASSQRGAPTDTQYF.

The chain combines TRBV25-1 with TRBJ2-5; no clear D. Trimming pared 2 bases from V and 5 bases from J, leaving 18 bases between. There are 16 residues in the CDR3. Germline values: CDR1 MGHDK, CDR2 SYGVNS. CDR3 in DNA: TGTGCCAGCAGTGAAACCTTCAGAGCTCCGTCGGAGACCCAGTACTTC. Amino acids: CASSETFRAPSETQYF.